The present TCR beta chain was sequenced within a study of vaccination and CD4 T cells after COVID-19. TCRdb fed the PCR reads into MiXCR, producing one record per CDR3 protein. The table lists roughly 30,000 distinct CDR3 sequences, 50% to 65% of them singletons. This clonotype has only one observation. Time point meaning: late sampling 161 to 241 days after vaccination in three convalescent patients. The specimen was CD4+ T cells from blood, collected about 7 months after SARS-CoV-2 vaccination. This clonotype originated in a human donor who had recovered from COVID-19.

CDR3 loop: CASSYSWELTGDTQYF. CDR3 nucleotide sequence: TGTGCCAGCAGTTACTCTTGGGAATTAACGGGAGATACGCAGTATTTT. This chain joins TRBV6-5 and TRBJ2-3; D is uncertain. Germline assignment: CDR1 MNHEY and CDR2 SVGAGI. The CDR3 spans 16 residues. The V end was cut by 0 bases, the J end by 5 bases, with 15 bases between.